This section outlines one T cell receptor (beta chain) sequence together with its context. Germline lookup yields CDR1 MNHEY and CDR2 SMNVEV (reference sequence). The length of the CDR3 is 13 residues. V dropped 1 base and J dropped 5 bases, with 6 bases sitting between them. These data come from a study of blood T cell repertoires in COVID-19. Generated by immunoSEQ multiplex PCR, the TCRdb table keeps only in-frame clones and is missing some. Here the sample spans over 150,000 clones, 80% to 85% being singletons. This chain connects TRBV27 to TRBJ1-5; no clear D. Sequencing used peripheral blood. The sequence was obtained from a woman in her thirties or forties with COVID-19, enrolled during active disease. CDR3 residues: CASSLFRDQPQHF. In DNA form, the CDR3 reads TGTGCCAGCAGTTTATTTCGGGATCAGCCCCAGCATTTT.